This paragraph reports one TCR beta chain. Which antigen it targets is not known. Qualities for individual bases were not recorded, and no much larger clone is one base off. The data are from a study of control samples from healthy donors and cancer patients (dated by TCRdb to the early 2020s). The CDR3 measures 15 amino acids from cysteine to phenylalanine. This entry keeps only the CDR3 DNA: 45 bases, framed from base 1. CDR1 is given as SGHDT and CDR2 as YYEEEE, both from the germline V gene. Trimming takes 3 bases from V and 4 bases from J, and the germline ends sit 11 bases apart. The library was produced with the immunoSEQ multiplex PCR assay. TCRdb took this table from immuneACCESS and kept in-frame rearrangements with V and J called. Such tables lack part of the clones; where checked against another copy, unresolved V genes explain under half of the gap, and the rest is unexplained. The table for this sample lists 150,000 to 200,000 clones; around 88% of them were counted only once. The biggest ten clones account for more than 1.5% of the sample.

Sequenced sample: blood. This chain joins TRBV5-6 to TRBJ2-6, with the D gene not clear enough to name. The TCR was taken from a man younger than 30 in good health. Read as DNA, the sequence is TGTGCCAGCAGCTCCCGGGTTAGAGGGGCCAACGTCCTGACTTTC. It translates to CASSSRVRGANVLTF. This CDR3, with the reference TRBV5-6 and TRBJ2-6 proteins standing in past its ends, gives the full variable domain DAGVTQSPTHLIKTRGQQVTLRCSPKSGHDTVSWYQQALGQGPQFIFQYYEEEERQRGNFPDRFSGHQFPNYSSELNVNALLLGDSALYLCASSSRVRGANVLTFGAGSRLTVL.